This is a list of T cell receptor beta chains from one sample in a study of blood T cell repertoires in COVID-19. Method: immunoSEQ multiplex PCR; TCRdb's copy keeps in-frame clones and lacks some. Of 270,000 or so clones in the sample, just over 85% were seen once. Source material: peripheral blood. These receptors were taken from a woman aged 25 to 45 with active or convalescent COVID-19. Both conserved end residues are part of each CDR3. The D gene is left open where the match is weak. Expanded clones are given a class, and other clones once, few, many or no size at all.

J: TRBJ2-2
D: .
size: .
V: TRBV5-1
CDR3: CASSLDWAGNTGELFF
DNA: TGCGCCAGCAGCTTGGACTGGGCGGGGAACACCGGGGAGCTGTTTTTT

J: TRBJ2-3
D: TRBD2
size: .
V: TRBV5-4
CDR3: CASSFRTSLSTDTQYF
DNA: TGTGCCAGCAGCTTCCGGACTAGCCTGAGCACAGATACGCAGTATTTT

J: TRBJ2-7
D: .
size: .
V: TRBV2
CDR3: CASRDIYEQYF
DNA: TGTGCCAGCCGGGACATCTACGAGCAGTACTTC

J: TRBJ1-2
D: TRBD1
size: .
V: TRBV7-2
CDR3: CASSLATGGSGYTF
DNA: TGTGCCAGCAGCTTAGCGACAGGGGGGAGTGGCTACACCTTC

J: TRBJ1-2
D: TRBD1
size: .
V: TRBV7-2
CDR3: CASSLDRQGTNYGYTF
DNA: TGTGCCAGCAGCTTAGACCGACAGGGGACTAACTATGGCTACACCTTC

J: TRBJ2-1
D: .
size: once
V: TRBV18
CDR3: CASSFGANEQFF
DNA: TGTGCCAGCTCATTCGGAGCAAATGAGCAGTTCTTC

J: TRBJ1-1
D: .
size: few
V: TRBV28
CDR3: CASSLGGSKYTEAFF
DNA: TGTGCCAGCAGTTTGGGGGGGTCCAAATACACTGAAGCTTTCTTT

J: TRBJ1-3
D: TRBD1
size: few
V: TRBV18
CDR3: CASSPTGGQNTIYF
DNA: TGTGCCAGCTCACCGACAGGGGGCCAAAACACCATATATTTT

J: TRBJ1-5
D: TRBD1
size: .
V: TRBV15
CDR3: CATSRATGGSNQPQHF
DNA: TGTGCCACCAGCAGAGCTACAGGGGGCAGCAATCAGCCCCAGCATTTT

J: TRBJ1-2
D: .
size: .
V: TRBV7-7
CDR3: CASSHLGYNYGYTF
DNA: TGTGCTAGCAGCCACCTCGGGTACAACTATGGCTACACCTTC